These 19 T cell receptor beta chains share one sample of origin, sequenced in a study of blood T cell repertoires in COVID-19. Libraries were prepared by immunoSEQ multiplex PCR; TCRdb keeps only in-frame clonotypes and omits some of them. Altogether more than 35,000 clones are present, 85% to 90% being singletons, with the ten largest covering 4.8%. Sequencing was carried out using peripheral blood. Receptor source: a human donor in a cohort sampled during active COVID-19.

The chain carries TRBV28 and TRBJ1-2; 9 positions match TRBD1. The CDR3 runs to 17 residues. The V gene end was trimmed by 0 bases and the J gene end by 4 bases; junction bases not matched to a gene: 9. Germline CDR1 MDHEN, CDR2 SYDVKM. The CDR3, as DNA: TGTGCCAGCAGTTTATGGGGGGGACAGGGCCCTGGCTATGGCTACACCTTC. Translating it yields CASSLWGGQGPGYGYTF.

The chain couples TRBV5-4 to TRBJ2-5; 8 bases agree with TRBD2. The CDR3 contains 15 residues. Germline V gene sequence: CDR1 SGHNT, CDR2 YYREEE (reference sequence). V lost 5 bases to trimming and J lost 5 bases; unmatched junction nucleotides: 11. CDR3 sequence reads: CASRTGGRRRETQYF. The CDR3 bases are TGTGCCAGCAGAACGGGCGGGAGGAGGCGGGAGACCCAGTACTTC.

This clone was seen only once. This chain connects TRBV30 to TRBJ2-7; 13 bases align to TRBD2. This CDR3 comprises 14 residues. Germline V gives CDR1 GTSNPN, CDR2 SVGIG (reference sequence). With V trimmed by 8 bases and J by 1 base, 5 bases remained unmatched. Here the CDR3 DNA reads TGTGCCCAGGGACTAGCGGGACCGTCCTACGAGCAGTACTTC. Protein sequence: CAQGLAGPSYEQYF.

The chain combines TRBV4-1 with TRBJ2-1; 8 bases align to TRBD2. V dropped 4 bases and J dropped 4; count of bases not matched to a gene: 6. The germline V gene encodes CDR1 MGHRA and CDR2 YSYEKL. The CDR3 runs 15 residues. The DNA of the CDR3 is TGCGCCAGCAGCCGGTTAGCGGGAACTTACAATGAGCAGTTCTTC. Protein: CASSRLAGTYNEQFF.

This chain uses TRBV7-8 with TRBJ2-1; D is unclear. V shed 5 bases and J shed 5 bases, with 4 bases lying between them. Germline values: CDR1 SGHVS, CDR2 FQNEAQ. CDR3 length equals 11 residues. The CDR3 sequence: CASSINNEQFF. The DNA of the CDR3 is TGTGCCAGCAGCATTAACAATGAGCAGTTCTTC.

V usage is TRBV18 and J usage is TRBJ1-1, with TRBD1 identical over 8 bases. Germline CDR1 and CDR2: KGHSH and LQKENI. After removal of 2 bases from V and 6 bases from J, the junction contained 5 bases not matched to a gene. This CDR3 is built from 14 residues. CDR3 coding DNA: TGTGCCAGCTCACCATTGGACAGGGACGCTGAAGCTTTCTTT. Its protein is CASSPLDRDAEAFF.

The chain carries TRBV11-3 and TRBJ2-1; 14 positions match TRBD2. The J segment lost 4 bases and the V segment lost 1 base, leaving 12 bases of the junction unmatched. The CDR3 loop spans 20 amino acids. In germline, CDR1 is SGHNT, CDR2 YENEEA. CDR3 loop: CASSLARGLAGERFYNEQFF. CDR3 sequence (DNA): TGTGCCAGCAGCTTAGCCCGGGGACTAGCGGGGGAGCGGTTTTACAATGAGCAGTTCTTC.

This rearrangement joins TRBV6-2 or TRBV6-3 to TRBJ2-3, with TRBD2 matching 11 bases. Germline CDR1 MNHEY, CDR2 SVGEGT. The CDR3 consists of 16 residues. J was trimmed by 2 bases and V by 5 bases; bases with no gene match: 6. The CDR3 DNA is TGTGCCAGCAGTGGCCGACTAGCGGGACTCACAGATACGCAGTATTTT. Residues: CASSGRLAGLTDTQYF.

The gene calls are TRBV9 and TRBJ2-5; 7 bases agree with TRBD2. The germline V gene has CDR1 SGDLS and CDR2 YYNGEE. This CDR3 has 14 amino acids. V was pared by 6 bases and J by 2 bases, with 7 bases of the junction left unmatched. CDR3 in DNA: TGTGCCAGCAATGGCGGGAGCCCTCAAGAGACCCAGTACTTC. Translated, it gives CASNGGSPQETQYF.

The CDR3: CASSMGRGSYEQYF. The CDR3 DNA reads TGTGCCAGTAGTATGGGGAGAGGGAGCTACGAGCAGTACTTC. The J gene is TRBJ2-7, the V gene TRBV19; D perhaps matches TRBD2 (5 bases). The CDR3 extends over 14 amino acids. Trimming cost V 3 bases and J 3 bases, with 12 bases left between them. Germline loops: CDR1 LNHDA, CDR2 SQIVND (reference sequence). Looking up the rest from reference TRBV19 and TRBJ2-7 gives the full variable domain: DGGITQSPKYLFRKEGQNVTLSCEQNLNHDAMYWYRQDPGQGLRLIYYSQIVNDFQKGDIAEGYSVSREKKESFPLTVTSAQKNPTAFYLCASSMGRGSYEQYFGPGTRLTVT.

The rearrangement links TRBV21-1 to TRBJ2-1; whether TRBD2, the table's D call, matches the DNA was not checked. TRBV21-1 corresponds to a pseudogene. This CDR3 has 19 residues. The CDR3 reads CASRLFRSQGLAGGHEQFF. For the CDR3, the DNA is TGTGCCAGCAGACTCTTTCGCTCCCAGGGACTAGCGGGAGGGCATGAGCAGTTCTTC.

The rearrangement uses TRBV6-1 and TRBJ2-7, with 8 bases that match TRBD1. The junction had 13 bases not matched to a gene; V was cut back by 2 bases and J by 1 base. The CDR3 is made up of 18 amino acids. The germline CDR1 and CDR2 sequences are MNHNS and SASEGT. CDR3 coding DNA: TGTGCCAGCAGTGAACAGGGGTGGGACAGGCCCCTTTCCTACGAGCAGTACTTC. Translation: CASSEQGWDRPLSYEQYF.

V and J are TRBV4-1 and TRBJ2-7; 8 bases fit TRBD2. The CDR3 spans 14 residues. Germline lookup yields CDR1 MGHRA and CDR2 YSYEKL. Losses at the gene ends were 3 bases for V and 4 bases for J; bases not matched to a gene: 5. In nucleotides, the CDR3 is TGCGCCAGCAGCCAGATTAGCGGGATTTACGAGCAGTACTTC. It specifies CASSQISGIYEQYF.

J is TRBJ2-1 and V is TRBV12-5; tentative D call: TRBD2 (5 bases). Germline CDR1 and CDR2: LGHNT and FRNRAP. The CDR3 length is 14 residues. V was pared by 3 bases and J by 2 bases, with 8 bases between. CDR3 bases: TGTGCTAGTGGTTTAGAGGGTACCTACAATGAGCAGTTCTTC. Residues: CASGLEGTYNEQFF.

The rearrangement joins TRBV10-1 to TRBJ2-2, with a tentative D call TRBD2 (6 bases). Germline V gene sequence: CDR1 WNHNN, CDR2 SYGVQD (reference sequence). This CDR3 comprises 16 residues. The V end lost 4 bases, the J end lost 4 bases, and 16 bases lay between the germline ends. Here the CDR3 reads CASSAGTRQFTGELFF. For the CDR3, the DNA is TGCGCCAGCAGTGCCGGGACTCGACAGTTCACCGGGGAGCTGTTTTTT.

This chain links TRBV30 with TRBJ2-1; 10 bases match TRBD2. The CDR3 length is 19 residues. CDR1 and CDR2 from the germline V gene are GTSNPN and SVGIG (reference sequence). Losses at the gene ends were 2 bases for V and 0 bases for J; bases not matched to a gene: 13. The DNA for the CDR3 is TGTGCCTGGAGTCGGGGGAGCGGGAGGGCTGGGAGCTCCTACAATGAGCAGTTCTTC. This gives the protein CAWSRGSGRAGSSYNEQFF.

V is TRBV5-1 and J is TRBJ2-7; 7 bases line up with TRBD2. After removal of 1 base from V and 9 bases from J, the junction contained 4 bases not matched to a gene. Germline values: CDR1 SGHRS, CDR2 YFSETQ. CDR3 size: 12 residues. Written as DNA, the CDR3 is TGCGCCAGCAGCTTGCAGCGGGATGCGCAGTACTTC. Protein product: CASSLQRDAQYF.

This CDR3 reads CASNPLGSGRGEQYF. CDR3 nucleotides: TGTGCCAGCAACCCCCTGGGTAGCGGGAGAGGTGAGCAGTACTTC. This rearrangement joins TRBV14 to TRBJ2-7; 9 bases align to TRBD2. The CDR3 is 15 residues long. With V trimmed by 7 bases and J by 7 bases, 14 bases remained unmatched. Germline V lookup: CDR1 SGHDN, CDR2 FVKESK.

For the CDR3, the DNA is TGTGCCAGCAGAGCCTACTTAGCGGGAAAGGGAGAGACCCAGTACTTC. Its translation: CASRAYLAGKGETQYF. The J gene is TRBJ2-5, the V gene TRBV3-1 (or the pseudogene TRBV3-2); TRBD2 aligns across 8 bases. CDR3 size: 16 residues. Germline V lookup: CDR1 LGHDT, CDR2 YNNKEL (reference sequence). The J segment lost 4 bases and the V segment lost 6 bases, leaving 13 bases of the junction unmatched.